The next 10 T cell receptor beta chains were all read from a single sample in a study of control samples from healthy donors and cancer patients. Clones were read by immunoSEQ multiplex PCR, and TCRdb kept only the in-frame ones, dropping some. The top ten clones hold roughly an eighth of a sample with 100,000 or so clones, 83% of them seen once. Sequencing was carried out using blood. These receptors all come from a woman aged 45-59 years in good health.

The chain has TRBV4-1 and TRBJ1-5; 7 nucleotides align to TRBD1. The CDR3 consists of 16 residues. After removal of 1 base from V and 1 base from J, the junction contained 4 bases not matched to a gene. Germline V lookup: CDR1 MGHRA, CDR2 YSYEKL. This chain's CDR3 is CASSQAQGGSNQPQHF. The DNA of the CDR3 is TGCGCCAGCAGCCAAGCGCAGGGGGGGAGCAATCAGCCCCAGCATTTT.

V and J are TRBV6-5 and TRBJ1-2; 7 bases match TRBD1. J was trimmed by 6 bases and V by 6 bases; bases with no gene match: 13. The CDR3 is 15 amino acids. Germline V gene sequence: CDR1 MNHEY, CDR2 SVGAGI. The CDR3 here is CASRLRDSKVNGYTF. CDR3 bases: TGTGCCAGCAGACTCCGGGACAGCAAGGTGAATGGCTACACCTTC.

The chain couples TRBV5-8 to TRBJ1-3; no reliable D call. The length of the CDR3 is 12 residues. Germline-derived CDR1 and CDR2 are SGHTS and YDEGEE. Trimming stripped 1 base from V and 2 bases from J, with 1 base between. The DNA of the CDR3 is TGTGCCAGCAGCTTGACTGGAAACACCATATATTTT. This codes for CASSLTGNTIYF.

This clone was detected once. The chain uses TRBV21-1 and TRBJ1-3; the table's D call, TRBD1, was not checked against the DNA. TRBV21-1 is a pseudogene segment. The CDR3 is 15 amino acids. CDR3 in DNA: TGTGCCAGCGTCCTACAGGGAATCTCTGGAAACACCATATATTTT. Protein: CASVLQGISGNTIYF.

V usage is TRBV19 and J usage is TRBJ2-7; 7 bases are a match to TRBD1. Trimming removed 6 bases from V and 2 bases from J; junction bases left unmatched: 7. Germline lookup yields CDR1 LNHDA and CDR2 SQIVND (reference sequence). The CDR3 is made up of 14 amino acids. The CDR3 sequence: CASRPGQRPYEQYF. For the CDR3, the DNA is TGTGCCAGTAGACCGGGACAGAGACCCTACGAGCAGTACTTC.

This chain connects TRBV7-2 to TRBJ2-7, with 15 bases fitting TRBD2. Germline V CDR1 and CDR2: SGHTA, FQGNSA. CDR3 length: 18 amino acids. V was pared by 4 bases and J by 4 bases, with 11 bases of the junction left unmatched. CDR3 in DNA: TGTGCCAGCAGCTCAAGGACTAGCGGGAGGGCAAATAGGTACGAGCAGTACTTC. This sequence encodes CASSSRTSGRANRYEQYF.

The gene calls are TRBV6-1 and TRBJ1-1, with D uncertain. The CDR3 sequence is 14 residues long. V was trimmed by 3 bases and J by 1 base, leaving 9 bases between them. Germline CDR1 reads MNHNS; CDR2 reads SASEGT. This chain's CDR3 is CASSDRVANTEAFF. CDR3 bases: TGTGCCAGCAGTGATCGGGTGGCGAACACTGAAGCTTTCTTT.

The chain combines TRBV9 with TRBJ2-5; D gene uncertain. CDR3 size: 13 residues. Germline values: CDR1 SGDLS, CDR2 YYNGEE. V was pared by 0 bases and J by 8 bases, with 11 bases between. The DNA of the CDR3 is TGTGCCAGCAGCGTAGCCGTGGCCGAAACCCAGTACTTC. Translation: CASSVAVAETQYF.

This clone was observed a handful of times. The sample carries other DNA sequences with the same CDR3. V usage is TRBV11-3 and J usage is TRBJ2-1; D may be TRBD1 or TRBD2 (5 bases each). V gave up 1 base and J gave up 0 bases, with 10 bases separating them. This CDR3 has 16 residues. The V gene's germline CDR1 is SGHNT and CDR2 YENEEA. In nucleotides, the CDR3 is TGTGCCAGCAGCTTAGCGGGACCGAGCTCCTACAATGAGCAGTTCTTC. Translating gives CASSLAGPSSYNEQFF.

The sample holds a few counts of this clone. The genes are TRBV10-3 and TRBJ2-1; perhaps TRBD2 as D (5 bases). CDR1 and CDR2 (germline): ENHRY, SYGVKD. Deletions cut 2 bases from V and 4 bases from J, with 9 bases between. CDR3 length: 14 residues. This CDR3 reads CAISEARAYNEQFF. CDR3 nucleotide sequence: TGTGCCATCAGTGAGGCGAGGGCTTACAATGAGCAGTTCTTC.